The 22 T cell receptor beta chains in this list originate from one sample, sequenced in a study of T cells in Graves' hyperthyroidism and ophthalmopathy. Regions amplified from RNA transcripts were the TCR beta CDR3 regions. Initially, a first-round RT-PCR of the TCR CDR3 employed the HTBI primer set. From the multiplex PCR reads, TCRdb called clonotypes with MiXCR, one entry per CDR3 protein. The sample includes fewer than 600,000 distinct CDR3 sequences, approximately 14% of them seen just once. Sample: blood. The source of these receptors is a woman between 40 and 50 years old with Graves' hyperthyroidism.

This clonotype was seen a few times. The genes are TRBV18 and TRBJ2-5; unclear D gene. Germline lookup yields CDR1 KGHSH and CDR2 LQKENI. The CDR3 contains 13 residues. Trimming pared 0 bases from V and 4 bases from J, leaving 6 bases between. CDR3 protein: CASSPPKGETQYF. The CDR3 nucleotides read TGTGCCAGCTCACCACCGAAGGGAGAGACCCAGTACTTC.

Only a few counts were recorded for this clonotype. The gene calls are TRBV12-3 or TRBV12-4 and TRBJ2-3; 8 bases are a match to TRBD2. This CDR3 spans 15 amino acids. J lost 0 bases, V lost 7 bases, and 6 bases had no gene match. The CDR3 sequence: CASKELAASTDTQYF. In DNA, the CDR3 is TGTGCCAGCAAAGAACTAGCGGCTAGCACAGATACGCAGTATTTT.

As regards this clonotype: One base away lies a much larger clone, so this may be a sequencing read error. The chain links TRBV28 to TRBJ2-7; D is unclear. The germline V gene encodes CDR1 MDHEN and CDR2 SYDVKM. This CDR3 is 16 amino acids long. The CDR3 loop reads CASSSITPSGPYEQDF. In nucleotides, the CDR3 is TGTGCCAGCAGTTCTATCACTCCCTCGGGTCCCTACGAGCAGGACTTC.

This clonotype has more than one count but fewer than ten. The V call is TRBV12-3 or TRBV12-4, the J call TRBJ2-5; D might be TRBD1 (6 bases). The CDR3 loop spans 16 amino acids. Deletions cut 5 bases from V and 3 bases from J, with 19 bases between. Here the CDR3 reads CASSISGRGKEETQYF. The CDR3 nucleotides read TGTGCCAGCAGTATATCGGGTAGGGGGAAGGAAGAGACCCAGTACTTC.

This clonotype was seen ten or more times. The genes are TRBV18 and TRBJ1-4; 9 bases agree with TRBD1. The J segment lost 5 bases and the V segment lost 0 bases, leaving 7 bases of the junction unmatched. Per germline, CDR1 KGHSH and CDR2 LQKENI. The CDR3 has 17 amino acids. CDR3 bases: TGTGCCAGCTCACCACCAAACAGGGGGCAGGTGAATGAAAAACTGTTTTTT. This translates into CASSPPNRGQVNEKLFF.

This clonotype was detected once. The chain uses TRBV2 and TRBJ2-7, with 7 nucleotides matching TRBD1. Trimming took 5 bases from V and 5 from J; bases not matched to a gene: 3. CDR3 length equals 12 residues. Germline CDR1 reads SNHLY; CDR2 reads FYNNEI. CDR3 sequence reads: CASSTGTDEQYF. DNA of the CDR3: TGTGCCAGCAGTACCGGGACAGACGAGCAGTACTTC.

This clonotype was counted only a few times. The chain joins TRBV6-1 to TRBJ1-1; maybe TRBD1 (5 bases). The germline V gene has CDR1 MNHNS and CDR2 SASEGT. The CDR3 has 15 amino acids. Trimming shortened V by 6 bases and J by 3 bases, and 17 bases separated the two germline ends. The CDR3: CASSPIGATHTEAFF. CDR3 nucleotide sequence: TGTGCCAGCAGCCCCATTGGGGCAACTCACACTGAAGCTTTCTTT.

This chain joins TRBV12-3 or TRBV12-4 and TRBJ2-3; 11 bases agree with TRBD1. The CDR3 contains 14 residues. The V segment lost 11 bases and the J segment 4 bases; nucleotides outside the gene matches: 8. CDR3 loop: CAGTRTGGPDTQYF. The DNA of the CDR3 is TGTGCCGGCACCAGGACAGGGGGCCCAGATACGCAGTATTTT.

This clonotype was observed many times. The chain couples TRBV2 to TRBJ1-1; TRBD1 might be the D (6 bases). Germline V CDR1 and CDR2: SNHLY, FYNNEI. There are 12 residues in the CDR3. Trimming pared 6 bases from V and 5 bases from J, leaving 10 bases between. The CDR3 reads CASSTGRTEAFF. CDR3 bases: TGTGCCAGCAGCACAGGGAGGACTGAAGCTTTCTTT.

The J gene is TRBJ2-3, the V gene TRBV9, with 9 nucleotides matching TRBD2. The V and J ends lost 3 bases and 2 bases, in that order; junction bases with no gene match: 7. Per germline, CDR1 SGDLS and CDR2 YYNGEE. The CDR3 runs 16 residues. The CDR3 sequence is CASSASTSGYTDTQYF. The CDR3 DNA sequence: TGTGCCAGCAGCGCTAGTACTAGCGGGTACACAGATACGCAGTATTTT.

This clonotype has a count of ten or more. The chain employs TRBV28 and TRBJ1-5; TRBD1 matches at 7 bases. The CDR3 is 16 residues long. Germline V gene sequence: CDR1 MDHEN, CDR2 SYDVKM. The J segment lost 2 bases and the V segment lost 5 bases, leaving 9 bases of the junction unmatched. The CDR3 sequence: CASSPWTGGGNQPQHF. The CDR3 DNA follows: TGTGCCAGCAGTCCCTGGACAGGCGGAGGCAATCAGCCCCAGCATTTT.

The chain has TRBV6-1 and TRBJ2-1; the match to TRBD2 covers 7 bases. Germline V gene data show CDR1 as MNHNS and CDR2 as SASEGT. The CDR3 totals 16 residues. Losses at the gene ends were 2 bases for V and 4 bases for J; bases not matched to a gene: 8. The CDR3 DNA sequence: TGTGCCAGCAGTGAATCAGCCTCGGGGGGATACAATGAGCAGTTCTTC. Its protein product is CASSESASGGYNEQFF.

There are many counts of this clonotype. This chain uses TRBV5-1 with TRBJ2-3; 15 bases line up with TRBD2. CDR3 size: 18 residues. The V and J ends lost 3 bases and 2 bases, in that order; junction bases with no gene match: 7. In germline, CDR1 is SGHRS, CDR2 YFSETQ. The CDR3, as DNA: TGCGCCAGCAGCTCGATCGGACTAGCGGGAGGGTCCACAGATACGCAGTATTTT. Amino acid sequence: CASSSIGLAGGSTDTQYF.

This clonotype was counted at least ten times. The chain carries TRBV5-1 and TRBJ2-1, with D perhaps matching TRBD1 (6 bases). The V end was cut by 0 bases, the J end by 0 bases, with 16 bases between. The CDR3 covers 18 residues. Germline loops: CDR1 SGHRS, CDR2 YFSETQ. The CDR3: CASSLVYRVSDSYNEQFF. CDR3 DNA sequence: TGCGCCAGCAGCTTGGTCTACAGGGTATCGGACTCCTACAATGAGCAGTTCTTC.

This rearrangement joins TRBV18 to TRBJ2-4; 9 bases fit TRBD1. Germline trimming cut 3 bases from V and 5 bases from J; bases unmatched to any gene: 5. The CDR3 runs to 15 residues. Germline V lookup: CDR1 KGHSH, CDR2 LQKENI. Written as DNA, the CDR3 is TGTGCCAGCTCACCGCTGACAGGGGGTCAAAACATTCAGTACTTC. Protein sequence: CASSPLTGGQNIQYF.

This clonotype was detected many times. V gene TRBV7-2 combines with J gene TRBJ2-1, with 11 bases lining up with TRBD2. V trimming: 5 bases; J trimming: 7 bases; junction bases outside the gene matches: 7. The CDR3 contains 15 residues. Germline lookup yields CDR1 SGHTA and CDR2 FQGNSA. DNA for the CDR3: TGTGCCAGCAGCCCACTAGCGGGAGATGGGAATGAGCAGTTCTTC. This gives the protein CASSPLAGDGNEQFF.

This clonotype was counted ten times or more. This chain connects TRBV12-3 or TRBV12-4 to TRBJ2-1; tentatively, D is TRBD2 (5 bases). The CDR3 has 14 residues. Trimming removed 3 bases at V and 10 bases at J, with 16 bases between. The CDR3 here is CASSFLDFSGEQFF. CDR3 nucleotides: TGTGCCAGCAGTTTCCTGGACTTTTCCGGGGAGCAGTTCTTC.

This clonotype occurred many times. The chain is built from TRBV2 and TRBJ1-4; a possible D gene is TRBD1 (5 bases). CDR1 is SNHLY and CDR2 is FYNNEI in the germline V gene. V was trimmed by 3 bases and J by 10 bases, leaving 12 bases between them. The CDR3 length is 13 residues. As DNA, the CDR3 is TGTGCCAGCAGTGACTCCGGGGACCCAAAACTGTTTTTT. This sequence encodes CASSDSGDPKLFF.

This clonotype was observed at least ten times. The rearrangement links TRBV18 to TRBJ1-4; no reliable D call. The CDR3 length is 16 residues. CDR1 and CDR2 from the germline V gene are KGHSH and LQKENI. Trimming left V 2 bases short and J 0 bases short, with 10 bases between. CDR3 sequence (DNA): TGTGCCAGCTCACCAGCCGACTTTGCAACTAATGAAAAACTGTTTTTT. This sequence encodes CASSPADFATNEKLFF.

This clonotype has ten or more counts. The CDR3 loop reads CASSAGTGIGGYTF. The CDR3, as DNA: TGTGCCAGCAGCGCCGGGACAGGGATTGGTGGCTACACCTTC. The chain carries TRBV6-2 or TRBV6-3 and TRBJ1-2, with 9 bases lining up with TRBD1. The CDR3 is made up of 14 amino acids. Looked up from germline, CDR1 is MNHEY and CDR2 is SVGEGT. Trimming removed 6 bases from V and 7 bases from J; junction bases left unmatched: 9.

This clonotype was seen repeatedly, ten times or more. The genes are TRBV28 and TRBJ2-1, with 7 bases lining up with TRBD2. Germline CDR1 is MDHEN and CDR2 is SYDVKM. The CDR3 length is 12 residues. The trim removed 10 bases at V and 4 bases at J, leaving 4 bases unmatched. The CDR3 nucleotides read TGTGCCACCATGCGGGGGTACAATGAGCAGTTCTTC. This gives the protein CATMRGYNEQFF. The full variable domain, with the rest looked up from reference TRBV28 and TRBJ2-1, is DVKVTQSSRYLVKRTGEKVFLECVQDMDHENMFWYRQDPGLGLRLIYFSYDVKMKEKGDIPEGYSVSREKKERFSLILESASTNQTSMYLCATMRGYNEQFFGPGTRLTVL.

As to this clonotype: A read error may be the cause here, since a much bigger clone is one base away. V is TRBV11-3 and J is TRBJ2-3; D perhaps matches TRBD2 (6 bases). CDR1 and CDR2 from the germline V gene are SGHNT and YENEEA. Between the trimmed V and J ends, which lost 5 bases and 2 bases, there was a span of 11 bases. This CDR3 comprises 14 residues. The CDR3 region has the DNA TGTGCCAGCAGCCCCCGGGGGACCACAGATACGCAGTATTTT. It specifies CASSPRGTTDTQYF.